These 14 T cell receptor beta chains were all obtained from the same sample, sequenced in a study of T cells of healthy individuals. TCRdb re-derived calls from the 5' RACE reads in MiXCR, one entry per CDR3 protein. The top ten hold less than 9.5% of the sample, which has about 41,000 distinct CDR3 sequences, roughly 4.3% seen once. Receptor source: a human donor in good health.

There are a few counts of this clonotype. This chain joins TRBV25-1 and TRBJ2-2; no clear D gene. The V and J ends lost 5 bases and 3 bases respectively, with 7 bases between them. The CDR3 has 13 residues. The germline V gene has CDR1 MGHDK and CDR2 SYGVNS. The CDR3 loop reads CASSPSDTGELFF. CDR3 DNA sequence: TGTGCCAGCAGTCCATCCGACACCGGGGAGCTGTTTTTT. Complete variable domain (other parts from reference TRBV25-1 and TRBJ2-2): EADIYQTPRYLVIGTGKKITLECSQTMGHDKMYWYQQDPGMELHLIHYSYGVNSTEKGDLSSESTVSRIRTEHFPLTLESARPSHTSQYLCASSPSDTGELFFGEGSRLTVL.

J is TRBJ1-6 and V is TRBV9; no reliable D call. The CDR3 totals 14 residues. The V and J ends lost 5 bases and 7 bases respectively, with 13 bases between them. Per the germline V gene, CDR1 is SGDLS and CDR2 is YYNGEE. The CDR3 reads CASSSRAENSPLHF. CDR3 sequence (DNA): TGTGCCAGCAGTAGTAGGGCAGAGAATTCACCCCTCCACTTT. Full variable domain (rest looked up from reference TRBV9 and TRBJ1-6): DSGVTQTPKHLITATGQRVTLRCSPRSGDLSVYWYQQSLDQGLQFLIQYYNGEERAKGNILERFSAQQFPDLHSELNLSSLELGDSALYFCASSSRAENSPLHFGNGTRLTVT.

On this clonotype: A much more abundant neighbour one base away suggests this may be a read error. The chain links TRBV7-8 to TRBJ2-1; TRBD1 matches at 7 bases. Trimming cost V 4 bases and J 4 bases; bases outside gene matches: 10. There are 16 residues in the CDR3. The germline gives CDR1 SGHVS, CDR2 FQNEAQ. The CDR3 DNA sequence: TGTGCCAGCAGCTCTCCGGGACAGAGGAGATACAATGAGCAGTTCTTC. Amino acids: CASSSPGQRRYNEQFF.

The chain joins TRBV7-2 to TRBJ2-7, with 7 bases identical to TRBD1. Per the germline V gene, CDR1 is SGHTA and CDR2 is FQGNSA. The V and J ends lost 4 bases and 0 bases, in that order; junction bases with no gene match: 6. CDR3 length: 15 amino acids. CDR3 loop: CASSSDRRSSYEQYF. The CDR3 DNA is TGTGCCAGCAGCTCGGACAGGCGAAGCTCCTACGAGCAGTACTTC.

This clonotype was detected many times. The V call is TRBV4-1, the J call TRBJ2-1, with D possibly being TRBD2 (5 bases). Looked up from germline, CDR1 is MGHRA and CDR2 is YSYEKL. The CDR3 length is 16 residues. V shed 4 bases and J shed 0 bases, with 13 bases lying between them. The CDR3 coding sequence is TGCGCCAGCAGCCCCCGGACTTCATCCTCCTACAATGAGCAGTTCTTC. This codes for CASSPRTSSSYNEQFF.

This clonotype has a count of ten or more. The V call is TRBV6-4, the J call TRBJ1-1; a weak D match, TRBD1 (6 bases). Trimming left V 7 bases short and J 7 bases short, with 19 bases between. The CDR3 runs 14 residues. The germline V gene encodes CDR1 MRHNA and CDR2 SNTAGT. CDR3 sequence: CASMREPGEFEAFF. CDR3 DNA sequence: TGTGCCAGCATGAGGGAGCCAGGGGAATTTGAAGCTTTCTTT.

This clonotype appeared many times. This chain links TRBV7-6 with TRBJ2-3; 9 positions match TRBD2. V was pared by 0 bases and J by 5 bases, with 9 bases of the junction left unmatched. CDR3 size: 17 residues. The germline gives CDR1 SGHVS, CDR2 FNYEAQ. The CDR3 loop is CASSLAMIAGALDTQYF. The DNA of the CDR3 is TGTGCCAGCAGCTTAGCTATGATAGCGGGGGCCCTAGATACGCAGTATTTT.

This clonotype showed up many times. The chain combines TRBV20-1 with TRBJ2-5; D possibly corresponds to TRBD2 (7 bases). Germline V gene sequence: CDR1 DFQATT, CDR2 SNEGSKA (reference sequence). This CDR3 comprises 15 residues. Trimming shortened V by 6 bases and J by 4 bases, and 21 bases separated the two germline ends. This chain's CDR3 is CSAKGGQQFSETQYF. The DNA of the CDR3 is TGCAGTGCAAAGGGGGGGCAGCAGTTTTCAGAGACCCAGTACTTC.

In its sample, this clonotype was seen a few times. The chain couples TRBV5-1 to TRBJ1-4; no definite D call. Deletions cut 3 bases from V and 3 bases from J, with 6 bases between. The CDR3 totals 13 residues. Germline loops: CDR1 SGHRS, CDR2 YFSETQ. This chain's CDR3 is CASSSGANEKLFF. The CDR3 coding sequence is TGCGCCAGCAGCTCTGGAGCTAATGAAAAACTGTTTTTT.

The sample holds many counts of this clonotype. This rearrangement joins TRBV7-9 to TRBJ2-1; D could derive from TRBD1 or TRBD2 (5 bases each). V was clipped by 5 bases and J by 0 bases, with 14 bases between them. The CDR3 sequence is 16 residues long. Germline CDR1 reads SEHNR; CDR2 reads FQNEAQ (reference sequence). The CDR3 spells CASSVLGRASYNEQFF. The CDR3 DNA reads TGTGCCAGCAGCGTTTTGGGGCGGGCCTCCTACAATGAGCAGTTCTTC. Supplemented by reference TRBV7-9 and TRBJ2-1, the full variable domain reads DTGVSQNPRHKITKRGQNVTFRCDPISEHNRLYWYRQTLGQGPEFLTYFQNEAQLEKSRLLSDRFSAERPKGSFSTLEIQRTEQGDSAMYLCASSVLGRASYNEQFFGPGTRLTVL.

The genes are TRBV11-2 and TRBJ2-3; 11 bases agree with TRBD1. This CDR3 spans 17 amino acids. Trimming removed 4 bases from V and 7 bases from J; junction bases left unmatched: 13. Germline V gene data show CDR1 as SGHAT and CDR2 as FQNNGV. CDR3 residues: CASSSRTGGPSGYTQYF. DNA of the CDR3: TGTGCCAGCAGCTCCCGGACAGGGGGCCCCAGTGGATATACGCAGTATTTT.

In its sample, this clonotype was seen many times. Mismatch with germline at one junction end may stem from a read error. The rearrangement uses TRBV2 and TRBJ2-1, with 7 bases identical to TRBD2. The CDR3 is 12 amino acids. Germline CDR1 is SNHLY and CDR2 is FYNNEI. This chain's CDR3 is CASSKTSRSSLF. As DNA, the CDR3 is TGTGCCAGCAGCAAGACTAGCCGGAGCAGTCTCTTC.

This clonotype was observed a single time. This chain connects TRBV27 to TRBJ1-2, with D unresolved. The CDR3 covers 14 residues. The V gene's germline CDR1 is MNHEY and CDR2 SMNVEV (reference sequence). Between the trimmed V and J ends, which lost 2 bases and 8 bases, there was a span of 15 bases. CDR3 in amino acids: CASSLMADRRGYTF. The CDR3 DNA follows: TGTGCCAGCAGTTTAATGGCGGATAGACGGGGCTACACCTTC.

This clonotype was detected only a few times. The rearrangement uses TRBV7-8 and TRBJ1-1; D remains unclear. The CDR3 loop spans 15 amino acids. Per the germline V gene, CDR1 is SGHVS and CDR2 is FQNEAQ. The V end was cut by 2 bases, the J end by 2 bases, with 12 bases between. In DNA, the CDR3 is TGTGCCAGCAGCTTAATCCTAGGGAAAAACACTGAAGCTTTCTTT. It yields the protein CASSLILGKNTEAFF.